The 31 T cell receptor beta chains in this list originate from one sample, sequenced in a study of T-cell reconstitution after alpha-beta-depleted transplantation in children. Study-wide results and limits: A year post-transplant, T-cell counts and diversity derived mostly from newly produced T cells.

Their antigen targets remain unknown. TCRbeta library preparation incorporated unique molecular identifiers. TCRdb re-derived calls from the PCR reads in MiXCR, one entry per CDR3 protein. Of about 300,000 distinct CDR3 sequences listed, almost 8% were seen once; the top ten hold about 9.1%. The material was peripheral blood, obtained 360 days after TCRalphabeta/CD19-depleted stem cell transplant. Source of these receptors: a female patient between 2 and 15 years old who had a stem cell transplant for Fanconi anemia, so the T cells may come from the graft donor.

V gene TRBV6-1 combines with J gene TRBJ1-4; D is ambiguous. V lost 5 bases and J lost 5, with 12 bases in between. CDR1 MNHNS and CDR2 SASEGT come from the germline V gene. The CDR3 length is 14 residues. The CDR3 DNA follows: TGTGCCAGCAGTCAGGACCTTCCCAATGAAAAACTGTTTTTT. This gives the protein CASSQDLPNEKLFF.

This clonotype was counted a few times. J is TRBJ1-6 and V is TRBV7-9; a weak D match, TRBD1 (6 bases). The CDR3 loop spans 12 amino acids. Germline CDR1 and CDR2: SEHNR and FQNEAQ (reference sequence). Trimming stripped 9 bases from V and 10 bases from J, with 13 bases between. The DNA for the CDR3 is TGTGCCAGTGGGGGGGCGAGCTCACCCCTCCACTTT. Its protein product is CASGGASSPLHF. The complete variable domain, with remaining parts taken from reference TRBV7-9 and TRBJ1-6, reads DTGVSQNPRHKITKRGQNVTFRCDPISEHNRLYWYRQTLGQGPEFLTYFQNEAQLEKSRLLSDRFSAERPKGSFSTLEIQRTEQGDSAMYLCASGGASSPLHFGNGTRLTVT.

The chain carries TRBV24-1 and TRBJ2-2, with 13 bases fitting TRBD2. Germline-derived CDR1 and CDR2 are KGHDR and SFDVKD. The CDR3 consists of 17 residues. V lost 3 bases and J lost 5; bases outside the gene matches: 5. The CDR3 loop reads CATSDGTSGARTGELFF. For the CDR3, the DNA is TGTGCCACCAGTGATGGGACTAGCGGGGCCCGAACCGGGGAGCTGTTTTTT.

V is TRBV4-1 and J is TRBJ1-2, with TRBD1 as a possible D gene (5 bases). This CDR3 is 16 amino acids long. V was pared by 2 bases and J by 3 bases, with 16 bases between. Germline V lookup: CDR1 MGHRA, CDR2 YSYEKL. The CDR3 loop is CASSQPGGARDYGYTF. CDR3 nucleotide sequence: TGCGCCAGCAGCCAACCGGGTGGGGCCCGGGACTATGGCTACACCTTC.

The table lists this clonotype with many counts. V is TRBV12-3 or TRBV12-4 and J is TRBJ1-4; possibly TRBD1 for D (6 bases). V was cut by 6 bases and J by 8 bases, with 16 bases left in between. CDR3 size: 14 residues. The DNA for the CDR3 is TGTGCCAGCAGATCGAACAGGGAACTCGAAAAACTGTTTTTT. Amino acid sequence: CASRSNRELEKLFF.

The chain joins TRBV7-8 to TRBJ2-4; no reliable D call. Trimming removed 2 bases at V and 2 bases at J, with 10 bases between. Germline V CDR1 and CDR2: SGHVS, FQNEAQ. This CDR3 is 15 amino acids long. The DNA for the CDR3 is TGTGCCAGCAGCTTATCGGGTAATACCAAAAACATTCAGTACTTC. Residues: CASSLSGNTKNIQYF.

The chain recombines TRBV9 with TRBJ2-1; 12 nucleotides agree with TRBD2. Losses at the gene ends were 0 bases for V and 4 bases for J; bases not matched to a gene: 5. This CDR3 has 17 amino acids. CDR1 and CDR2 from the germline V gene are SGDLS and YYNGEE. The CDR3 DNA reads TGTGCCAGCAGCGTAGAGGCTAGCGGGGGGGTATACAATGAGCAGTTCTTC. Translated, it gives CASSVEASGGVYNEQFF.

This clonotype was counted many times. The chain employs TRBV18 and TRBJ2-3; TRBD2 aligns across 10 bases. The length of the CDR3 is 17 residues. In germline, CDR1 is KGHSH, CDR2 LQKENI. V lost 0 bases to trimming and J lost 2 bases; unmatched junction nucleotides: 5. In DNA, the CDR3 is TGTGCCAGCTCACCACCTTCTAGCGGGGGCCTCACAGATACGCAGTATTTT. Its protein product is CASSPPSSGGLTDTQYF.

This clonotype was observed at least ten times. V gene TRBV4-2 combines with J gene TRBJ1-3; possibly TRBD1 for D (5 bases). The CDR3 consists of 18 residues. Germline V gene lookup returns CDR1 LGHNA and CDR2 YNFKEQ. V lost 1 base and J lost 0, with 16 bases in between. CDR3 in amino acids: CASSQVSPGQGSGNTIYF. The CDR3 nucleotides are TGTGCCAGCAGCCAAGTTTCTCCCGGGCAGGGCTCTGGAAACACCATATATTTT.

The table lists this clonotype with many counts. The chain couples TRBV7-2 to TRBJ2-3; D is ambiguous. Germline loops: CDR1 SGHTA, CDR2 FQGNSA. CDR3 length: 13 amino acids. Trimming took off 8 bases at V and 1 base at J, with 10 bases between the two ends. The CDR3 is CASGVGGTDTQYF. Written as DNA, the CDR3 is TGTGCCAGCGGAGTTGGGGGCACAGATACGCAGTATTTT.

This clonotype appeared many times. V usage is TRBV6-7 and J usage is TRBJ2-7, with D uncertain. TRBV6-7 is treated as an ORF (open reading frame) with a function not yet certain. The CDR3 extends over 12 amino acids. The V end lost 8 bases, the J end lost 3 bases, and 11 bases lay between the germline ends. DNA for the CDR3: TGTGCCAGCGGGCGACGGTACTACGAGCAGTACTTC. Its translation: CASGRRYYEQYF.

Ten or more counts support this clonotype. The rearrangement links TRBV6-5 to TRBJ1-2, with D unresolved. The CDR3 is 15 amino acids. With 2 bases removed from V and 3 bases from J, the gap between germline ends came to 13 bases. CDR1 is MNHEY and CDR2 is SVGAGI in the germline V gene. In DNA, the CDR3 is TGTGCCAGCAGTTACGGGCCCCCCGGCGACTATGGCTACACCTTC. As protein: CASSYGPPGDYGYTF.

The chain carries TRBV10-3 and TRBJ2-3; 16 bases fit TRBD2. The J segment lost 4 bases and the V segment lost 3 bases, leaving 7 bases of the junction unmatched. Germline-derived CDR1 and CDR2 are ENHRY and SYGVKD. There are 18 residues in the CDR3. The CDR3 spells CAISETGLAGGRPDTQYF. The CDR3 DNA follows: TGTGCCATCAGTGAAACGGGACTAGCGGGGGGGCGCCCAGATACGCAGTATTTT.

In this sample, this clonotype turned up many times. The V and J genes are TRBV28 and TRBJ2-5, with TRBD1 matching 8 bases. Germline V gene lookup returns CDR1 MDHEN and CDR2 SYDVKM. The CDR3 covers 14 residues. The junction had 9 bases not matched to a gene; V was cut back by 8 bases and J by 4 bases. The CDR3: CASGPTGGVETQYF. DNA of the CDR3: TGTGCCAGCGGCCCCACAGGGGGAGTAGAGACCCAGTACTTC.

There are many counts of this clonotype. V gene TRBV20-1 combines with J gene TRBJ2-4; perhaps TRBD2 as D (5 bases). V was pared by 3 bases and J by 0 bases, with 6 bases between. The CDR3 has 13 residues. Germline V gene lookup returns CDR1 DFQATT and CDR2 SNEGSKA (reference sequence). CDR3 residues: CSARRVAKNIQYF. CDR3 bases: TGCAGTGCTAGGAGGGTAGCCAAAAACATTCAGTACTTC.

This clonotype was found many times. The chain recombines TRBV28 with TRBJ2-3; D is undetermined. Per germline, CDR1 MDHEN and CDR2 SYDVKM. The CDR3 runs to 12 residues. V was shortened by 6 bases and J by 6 bases, with 10 bases between the two germline ends. The CDR3 sequence: CASSLLKDTQYF. Written as DNA, the CDR3 is TGTGCCAGCAGCTTGTTGAAGGATACGCAGTATTTT.

There are many counts of this clonotype. The chain carries TRBV6-1 and TRBJ2-3; D possibly corresponds to TRBD1 (6 bases). The CDR3 contains 15 residues. The V end lost 8 bases, the J end lost 0 bases, and 15 bases lay between the germline ends. Germline-derived CDR1 and CDR2 are MNHNS and SASEGT. CDR3 amino acids: CASLLDRTSTDTQYF. For the CDR3, the DNA is TGTGCCAGCCTGCTGGACAGAACTAGCACAGATACGCAGTATTTT.

This clonotype was detected many times. V gene TRBV24-1 combines with J gene TRBJ1-2; 7 bases are shared with TRBD1. Trimming cost V 1 base and J 5 bases; bases outside gene matches: 3. Germline loops: CDR1 KGHDR, CDR2 SFDVKD. The CDR3 has 14 amino acids. CDR3 DNA sequence: TGTGCCACCAGTGATTTATCGACAGGGTATGGCTACACCTTC. Encoded protein: CATSDLSTGYGYTF.

This clonotype was seen ten or more times. V and J are TRBV5-1 and TRBJ2-3, with D unclear. The CDR3 totals 15 residues. CDR1 and CDR2 from the germline V gene are SGHRS and YFSETQ. Trimming cost V 1 base and J 0 bases, with 9 bases left between them. CDR3 nucleotides: TGCGCCAGCAGCTTGATCAGACCAAGCACAGATACGCAGTATTTT. This gives the protein CASSLIRPSTDTQYF.

This clonotype was seen at least ten times. For the CDR3, the DNA is TGTGCCAGCAGCTTTAAGGGTGCCTACGAGCAGTACTTC. Amino acids: CASSFKGAYEQYF. The chain has TRBV7-2 and TRBJ2-7; no clear D gene. Looked up from germline, CDR1 is SGHTA and CDR2 is FQGNSA. V gave up 3 bases and J gave up 2 bases, with 8 bases separating them. The CDR3 is 13 residues long. The whole variable domain, filled in from reference TRBV7-2 and TRBJ2-7, reads GAGVSQSPSNKVTEKGKDVELRCDPISGHTALYWYRQSLGQGLEFLIYFQGNSAPDKSGLPSDRFSAERTGGSVSTLTIQRTQQEDSAVYLCASSFKGAYEQYFGPGTRLTVT.

This clonotype was counted only a few times. This chain joins TRBV3-1 and TRBJ2-1, with 12 positions matching TRBD2. This CDR3 is 15 amino acids long. The junction had 5 bases not matched to a gene; V was cut back by 4 bases and J by 7 bases. CDR1 and CDR2 from the germline V gene are LGHDT and YNNKEL (reference sequence). CDR3 residues: CASSPTSGSRNEQFF. CDR3 DNA sequence: TGTGCCAGCAGCCCGACTAGCGGGAGTCGGAATGAGCAGTTCTTC.

This clonotype was seen a single time. The J gene is TRBJ2-7, the V gene TRBV7-9, with 9 bases lining up with TRBD1. The junction had 6 bases not matched to a gene; V was cut back by 5 bases and J by 4 bases. CDR3 length: 14 residues. CDR1 and CDR2 (germline): SEHNR, FQNEAQ (reference sequence). The CDR3 is CASSPEQGAYEQYF. The CDR3 bases are TGTGCCAGCAGCCCCGAACAGGGGGCATACGAGCAGTACTTC.

The chain joins TRBV28 to TRBJ1-5; the match to TRBD1 covers 10 bases. The germline CDR1 and CDR2 sequences are MDHEN and SYDVKM. V gave up 6 bases and J gave up 3 bases; unmatched junction bases: 8. The CDR3 is 16 residues long. The CDR3, as DNA: TGTGCCAGCAGGCGTCCGGGACAGGGGTACAATCAGCCCCAGCATTTT. Its translation is CASRRPGQGYNQPQHF.

This chain connects TRBV30 to TRBJ2-1; possible D gene TRBD1, 5 bases. CDR3 length equals 14 residues. Germline-derived CDR1 and CDR2 are GTSNPN and SVGIG (reference sequence). Trimming removed 5 bases from V and 0 bases from J, with 11 bases in between. This chain's CDR3 is CAWDQGSSYNEQFF. The DNA of the CDR3 is TGTGCCTGGGACCAGGGTAGCTCCTACAATGAGCAGTTCTTC.

V and J are TRBV4-1 and TRBJ2-2, with 8 bases identical to TRBD2. The CDR3 length is 15 residues. CDR1 MGHRA and CDR2 YSYEKL come from the germline V gene. J was trimmed by 9 bases and V by 0 bases; bases with no gene match: 6. CDR3 loop: CASSQEFSGSRELFF. CDR3 DNA: TGCGCCAGCAGCCAAGAATTCAGCGGGAGCCGGGAGCTGTTTTTT.

This clonotype was detected many times. The chain combines TRBV20-1 with TRBJ2-1; 7 bases map to TRBD2. CDR3 size: 13 residues. Germline V lookup: CDR1 DFQATT, CDR2 SNEGSKA (reference sequence). This CDR3 reads CSGGSSGNNEQFF. In DNA, the CDR3 is TGCAGCGGGGGGAGTAGCGGCAACAATGAGCAGTTCTTC.

There are many counts of this clonotype. The chain is built from TRBV2 and TRBJ2-1; 8 bases agree with TRBD2. V was clipped by 6 bases and J by 3 bases; unmatched bases: 13. Germline CDR1 reads SNHLY; CDR2 reads FYNNEI. This CDR3 region has 17 residues. CDR3 DNA sequence: TGTGCCAGCAGGGGAGATATCGCGGGGGGACTCTACAATGAGCAGTTCTTC. Translating it yields CASRGDIAGGLYNEQFF.

The rearrangement joins TRBV12-3 or TRBV12-4 to TRBJ1-2; no clear D. Trimming removed 2 bases from V and 8 bases from J, with 15 bases in between. The length of the CDR3 is 14 residues. As DNA, the CDR3 is TGTGCCAGCAGTTTAAGGGCCCGGTCGTGGGGCTACACCTTC. Protein sequence: CASSLRARSWGYTF.

A few counts support this clonotype. The CDR3 sequence: CSARSAAGSGNTIYF. The CDR3, as DNA: TGCAGTGCTAGGTCGGCAGCCGGCTCTGGAAACACCATATATTTT. The chain employs TRBV20-1 and TRBJ1-3; D unresolved. Germline CDR1 is DFQATT and CDR2 is SNEGSKA (reference sequence). The CDR3 runs to 15 residues. Trimming left V 3 bases short and J 0 bases short, with 12 bases between.

This CDR3 reads CASSQPDRAIYEQYF. The DNA of the CDR3 is TGTGCCAGCAGCCAACCCGACAGGGCAATCTACGAGCAGTACTTC. The chain combines TRBV4-2 with TRBJ2-7, with 7 nucleotides matching TRBD1. Germline lookup yields CDR1 LGHNA and CDR2 YNFKEQ. Trimming took 2 bases from V and 3 from J; bases not matched to a gene: 7. The CDR3 runs to 15 residues.

This chain links TRBV2 with TRBJ2-7, with D possibly called TRBD1 or TRBD2 (5 bases each). Trimming removed 3 bases from V and 3 bases from J, with 21 bases in between. The CDR3 spans 17 residues. Looked up from germline, CDR1 is SNHLY and CDR2 is FYNNEI. The CDR3 sequence: CASSEWGNRQNFYEQYF. The CDR3, as DNA: TGTGCCAGCAGTGAGTGGGGGAACAGACAGAACTTCTACGAGCAGTACTTC.